The 28 T cell receptor beta chains below come from one sample, sequenced in a study of T cell changes during pregnancy in multiple sclerosis. The protocol was immunoSEQ multiplex PCR, while the TCRdb copy is restricted to in-frame clones and leaves out a portion. Seen here are tens of thousands of clones, 85% to 90% observed once, and the top ten hold 0.45% to 0.75%. Sequencing was performed on CD4+ T cells from peripheral blood mononuclear cells, taken in the first trimester of pregnancy. The receptor source for this set is a female donor with multiple sclerosis, enrolled in a pregnancy study.

The chain uses TRBV7-8 and TRBJ1-3; TRBD1 might be the D (5 bases). V was shortened by 6 bases and J by 8 bases, with 11 bases between the two germline ends. CDR1 and CDR2 (germline): SGHVS, FQNEAQ. The CDR3 has 12 residues. This CDR3 reads CASSFQGYTIYF. Here the CDR3 DNA reads TGTGCCAGCAGTTTCCAGGGTTACACCATATATTTT. The entire variable domain, with the rest obtained from reference TRBV7-8 and TRBJ1-3, is as follows: GAGVSQSPRYKVAKRGQDVALRCDPISGHVSLFWYQQALGQGPEFLTYFQNEAQLDKSGLPSDRFFAERPEGSVSTLKIQRTQQEDSAVYLCASSFQGYTIYFGEGSWLTVV.

This clone is a singleton in its sample. The chain uses TRBV11-3 and TRBJ2-5; a possible D gene is TRBD1 (7 bases). The CDR3 has 17 amino acids. Germline V gives CDR1 SGHNT, CDR2 YENEEA. V lost 2 bases and J 0 bases, leaving 16 bases between the germline ends. CDR3 in DNA: TGTGCCAGCAGCTTAAAAGGGGGGACAGTGTACCAAGAGACCCAGTACTTC. Its protein is CASSLKGGTVYQETQYF.

This clone was seen only once. V gene TRBV15 combines with J gene TRBJ1-1, with D possibly being TRBD1 (6 bases). The CDR3 runs 15 residues. From germline, CDR1 is LNHNV and CDR2 YYDKDF (reference sequence). V lost 11 bases, J lost 4 bases, and 23 bases lay in between. The CDR3 DNA reads as TGTGCCCCGCCAGCGGGGGGCGGGGAGGGCACTGAAGCTTTCTTT. Encoded protein: CAPPAGGGEGTEAFF.

CDR3 DNA sequence: TGCGCCAGCAGCTTGGAAGGGGCGAGTAGAAACACCATATATTTT. As protein: CASSLEGASRNTIYF. The chain carries TRBV5-1 and TRBJ1-3, with D tentatively TRBD1 (5 bases). Per the germline V gene, CDR1 is SGHRS and CDR2 is YFSETQ. The CDR3 is made up of 15 amino acids. The ends were cut back, 0 bases at V and 5 bases at J, with 12 bases in the middle.

The chain is built from TRBV18 and TRBJ1-5; 10 nucleotides match TRBD1. The CDR3 sequence is 14 residues long. Germline values: CDR1 KGHSH, CDR2 LQKENI. The trim removed 3 bases at V and 7 bases at J, leaving 3 bases unmatched. CDR3 sequence reads: CASSPTGGMQPQHF. CDR3 in DNA: TGTGCCAGCTCACCGACAGGGGGCATGCAGCCCCAGCATTTT.

This clone was seen only once. V gene TRBV9 combines with J gene TRBJ2-5; TRBD1 matches 11 bases. The CDR3 loop spans 16 amino acids. J lost 1 base, V lost 3 bases, and 5 bases had no gene match. Germline V gene data show CDR1 as SGDLS and CDR2 as YYNGEE. CDR3 loop: CASSARDRGAQETQYF. CDR3 coding DNA: TGTGCCAGCAGCGCCCGGGACAGGGGGGCCCAAGAGACCCAGTACTTC.

The chain has TRBV6-5 and TRBJ2-1; no firm D call. Trimming took off 4 bases at V and 2 bases at J, with 15 bases between the two ends. The CDR3 runs to 16 residues. The germline gives CDR1 MNHEY, CDR2 SVGAGI. CDR3 protein: CASSFARRIPYNEQFF. DNA of the CDR3: TGTGCCAGCAGTTTCGCTAGACGCATACCCTACAATGAGCAGTTCTTC.

This clone was counted a few times. J is TRBJ1-6 and V is TRBV5-6; perhaps TRBD1 as D (6 bases). The germline gives CDR1 SGHDT, CDR2 YYEEEE. This CDR3 is built from 16 residues. V gave up 4 bases and J gave up 1 base, with 12 bases separating them. CDR3 residues: CASSRNRVSYNSPLHF. In DNA form, the CDR3 reads TGTGCCAGCAGCCGGAACAGGGTTTCCTATAATTCACCCCTCCACTTT.

The V call is TRBV5-1, the J call TRBJ1-4, with 7 bases that match TRBD1. CDR1 is SGHRS, CDR2 YFSETQ, per germline. The CDR3 runs 15 residues. Germline trimming cut 2 bases from V and 5 bases from J; bases unmatched to any gene: 6. CDR3 DNA sequence: TGCGCCAGCAGCTTAAAGGGGGCGACCAATGAAAAACTGTTTTTT. This sequence encodes CASSLKGATNEKLFF. The full variable domain, rest sourced from reference TRBV5-1 and TRBJ1-4, is KAGVTQTPRYLIKTRGQQVTLSCSPISGHRSVSWYQQTPGQGLQFLFEYFSETQRNKGNFPGRFSGRQFSNSRSEMNVSTLELGDSALYLCASSLKGATNEKLFFGSGTQLSVL.

Of note for this clone: Germline is not matched at one junction end, which may reflect a read error. Other DNA sequences in the sample encode the same CDR3. This sequence joins TRBV28 and TRBJ1-1; D perhaps matches TRBD1 (6 bases). CDR1 is MDHEN, CDR2 SYDVKM, per germline. The CDR3 covers 14 residues. The CDR3 here is CASSPRGGYTEAFF. CDR3 in DNA: TGTGCCAGCAGCCCGAGGGGGGGCTACACTGAAGCTTTTTTT. Variable domain in full (rest from reference TRBV28 and TRBJ1-1): DVKVTQSSRYLVKRTGEKVFLECVQDMDHENMFWYRQDPGLGLRLIYFSYDVKMKEKGDIPEGYSVSREKKERFSLILESASTNQTSMYLCASSPRGGYTEAFFGQGTRLTVV.

The count of this clone is one. The V and J genes are TRBV6-5 and TRBJ2-3, with TRBD2 identical over 9 bases. The length of the CDR3 is 14 residues. Germline V CDR1 and CDR2: MNHEY, SVGAGI. J lost 7 bases, V lost 4 bases, and 6 bases had no gene match. The CDR3: CASSSRTSVNTQYF. The CDR3 DNA is TGTGCCAGCAGTTCCCGGACTAGCGTTAATACGCAGTATTTT.

The V call is TRBV27, the J call TRBJ1-1, with D possibly TRBD1 on 5 matching bases. In germline, CDR1 is MNHEY, CDR2 SMNVEV (reference sequence). V was clipped by 6 bases and J by 4 bases, with 15 bases between them. This CDR3 is 14 amino acids long. The CDR3, as DNA: TGTGCCAGCAGCCGGGGGGGGTTAGGCACTGAAGCTTTCTTT. It translates to CASSRGGLGTEAFF.

This chain uses TRBV18 with TRBJ2-7; 11 bases fit TRBD1. The CDR3 is made up of 15 amino acids. The germline V gene has CDR1 KGHSH and CDR2 LQKENI. With V trimmed by 8 bases and J by 4 bases, 10 bases remained unmatched. DNA of the CDR3: TGTGCCAGCCAAAATTCCGGGACAGGGGGATACGAGCAGTACTTC. Protein product: CASQNSGTGGYEQYF. Complete variable domain (other parts from reference TRBV18 and TRBJ2-7): NAGVMQNPRHLVRRRGQEARLRCSPMKGHSHVYWYRQLPEEGLKFMVYLQKENIIDESGMPKERFSAEFPKEGPSILRIQQVVRGDSAAYFCASQNSGTGGYEQYFGPGTRLTVT.

The rearrangement links TRBV7-9 to TRBJ2-1; 10 nucleotides line up with TRBD2. J lost 5 bases, V lost 5 bases, and 6 bases had no gene match. From germline, CDR1 is SEHNR and CDR2 FQNEAQ (reference sequence). The CDR3 runs 15 residues. Here the CDR3 DNA reads TGTGCCAGCAGCCCTCTAGCGGGAGCTAACAATGAGCAGTTCTTC. Protein: CASSPLAGANNEQFF.

This clone was detected once. The chain links TRBV6-6 to TRBJ1-5; 10 bases map to TRBD1. This CDR3 is 14 amino acids long. Unmatched junction bases numbered 4, after V lost 7 bases and J lost 4 bases. Germline CDR1 MNHNY, CDR2 SVGAGI (reference sequence). The CDR3 sequence is CASTRDRGNQPQHF. The CDR3 region has the DNA TGTGCCAGCACCCGGGACAGGGGAAATCAGCCCCAGCATTTT.

The chain combines TRBV29-1 with TRBJ2-2; TRBD1 is a possible D gene (6 bases). V lost 6 bases to trimming and J lost 5 bases, with 13 bases between them. Germline V CDR1 and CDR2: SQVTM, ANQGSEA. This CDR3 comprises 13 residues. The CDR3 sequence is CSVIEGGTGELFF. The DNA of the CDR3 is TGCAGCGTCATCGAAGGGGGTACCGGGGAGCTGTTTTTT.

The rearrangement links TRBV4-3 to TRBJ2-3; tentative D call: TRBD2 (6 bases). This CDR3 spans 15 amino acids. Trimming took off 0 bases at V and 9 bases at J, with 16 bases between the two ends. Germline V lookup: CDR1 LGHNA, CDR2 YSLEER. CDR3 nucleotides: TGCGCCAGCAGCCAAGATGTGCTCAGGGAGGCCACGCAGTATTTT. Amino acid sequence: CASSQDVLREATQYF.

V usage is TRBV7-3 and J usage is TRBJ2-3; 8 bases line up with TRBD1. The length of the CDR3 is 15 residues. Trimming took 4 bases from V and 0 from J; bases not matched to a gene: 3. The germline gives CDR1 SGHTA, CDR2 FQGTGA. This chain's CDR3 is CASSSDRASTDTQYF. The CDR3 nucleotides read TGTGCCAGCAGCTCGGACAGGGCAAGCACAGATACGCAGTATTTT.

This sequence joins TRBV7-3 and TRBJ1-1, with TRBD1 as a possible D gene (5 bases). Germline CDR1 reads SGHTA; CDR2 reads FQGTGA. The CDR3 totals 14 residues. Trimming took off 2 bases at V and 5 bases at J, with 12 bases between the two ends. The CDR3 DNA follows: TGTGCCAGCAGCTTACGTGGGGGGGTGACTGAAGCTTTCTTT. The encoded protein is CASSLRGGVTEAFF.

The chain has TRBV7-9 and TRBJ2-7; D possibly corresponds to TRBD1 (6 bases). CDR1 is SEHNR and CDR2 is FQNEAQ in the germline V gene (reference sequence). The V gene lost 2 bases and the J gene lost 6 bases, with 14 bases spanning the gap. This CDR3 comprises 14 residues. CDR3 sequence (DNA): TGTGCCAGCAGCTTAAGCAGGGGCACAACCGAGCAGTACTTC. This sequence encodes CASSLSRGTTEQYF.

This clone was observed once. The genes are TRBV5-1 and TRBJ2-3; possible D gene TRBD2, 5 bases. Between the trimmed V and J ends, which lost 3 bases and 0 bases, there was a span of 17 bases. Germline V lookup: CDR1 SGHRS, CDR2 YFSETQ. The CDR3 contains 17 residues. In nucleotides, the CDR3 is TGCGCCAGCAGCTCGATGGAGCGGCATACTAGCACAGATACGCAGTATTTT. It codes for CASSSMERHTSTDTQYF.

This chain links TRBV5-1 with TRBJ2-2; 7 positions match TRBD1. The CDR3 runs 16 residues. V was clipped by 2 bases and J by 10 bases; unmatched bases: 14. Germline V CDR1 and CDR2: SGHRS, YFSETQ. The CDR3 nucleotides read TGCGCCAGCAGCTTACTTCCTACAGGGGCGATAGAGGAGCTGTTTTTT. Amino acids: CASSLLPTGAIEELFF.

The genes are TRBV5-5 and TRBJ1-2; 7 nucleotides agree with TRBD1. V gave up 7 bases and J gave up 1 base; unmatched junction bases: 10. This CDR3 region has 15 residues. The V gene's germline CDR1 is SGHKS and CDR2 YYEKEE (reference sequence). The CDR3 DNA is TGTGCCAGCCACACAAGACAGGGCCATAACTATGGCTACACCTTC. Translated, it gives CASHTRQGHNYGYTF.

This rearrangement joins TRBV15 to TRBJ2-1, with 11 bases that match TRBD1. V was clipped by 3 bases and J by 4 bases; unmatched bases: 2. CDR1 LNHNV and CDR2 YYDKDF come from the germline V gene (reference sequence). CDR3 length equals 15 residues. Here the CDR3 DNA reads TGTGCCACCAGCAGGGACAGGGGGCCGTACAATGAGCAGTTCTTC. This sequence encodes CATSRDRGPYNEQFF.

The chain links TRBV5-6 to TRBJ2-1, with TRBD2 matching over 10 bases. The germline CDR1 and CDR2 sequences are SGHDT and YYEEEE. V dropped 1 base and J dropped 0; count of bases not matched to a gene: 10. This CDR3 has 19 amino acids. CDR3: CASSLSLAGGPSSYNEQFF. The CDR3 DNA sequence: TGTGCCAGCAGCTTGTCGTTAGCGGGAGGCCCGAGCTCCTACAATGAGCAGTTCTTC.

The V and J genes are TRBV18 and TRBJ2-7; 8 nucleotides agree with TRBD1. This CDR3 is built from 15 residues. The J segment lost 4 bases and the V segment lost 6 bases, leaving 11 bases of the junction unmatched. Germline loops: CDR1 KGHSH, CDR2 LQKENI. Written as DNA, the CDR3 is TGTGCCAGCTCCCTCCTCCCGGGACAGGATTACGAGCAGTACTTC. Translation gives CASSLLPGQDYEQYF.

The genes are TRBV5-1 and TRBJ1-2; 8 nucleotides line up with TRBD1. Germline V gene sequence: CDR1 SGHRS, CDR2 YFSETQ. The CDR3 runs to 18 residues. With V trimmed by 2 bases and J by 4 bases, 16 bases remained unmatched. The CDR3: CASSFGGTGTGQLYGYTF. The CDR3 DNA reads TGCGCCAGCAGCTTCGGGGGTACCGGGACAGGACAACTCTATGGCTACACCTTC.

The chain is built from TRBV5-4 and TRBJ1-1, with D possibly TRBD1 on 6 matching bases. V was cut by 4 bases and J by 3 bases, with 13 bases left in between. CDR3 length equals 14 residues. Germline loops: CDR1 SGHNT, CDR2 YYREEE (reference sequence). The CDR3 bases are TGTGCCAGCAGCCAAGCGGGGGCCGACACTGAAGCTTTCTTT. Its translation is CASSQAGADTEAFF.